What follows are 12 T cell receptor beta chains derived from one specimen sequenced in a study of T cell repertoires in cytomegalovirus infection. Their antigens are not known. TCRdb re-called the reads through MiXCR, storing one row per CDR3 protein. The data contain a few hundred thousand distinct CDR3 sequences, 33% of them singletons. Sequences were derived from cultured PBMCs, sampled from culture after CMV antigen stimulation. The origin of the receptors is a human donor in good health (CMV status not recorded). Some clones in this sample may be carry-over from other donors' samples.

This clonotype has only a few counts. V and J are TRBV19 and TRBJ2-1, with TRBD2 identical over 11 bases. V lost 4 bases, J lost 1 base, and 6 bases stayed unmatched. Germline V gene lookup returns CDR1 LNHDA and CDR2 SQIVND (reference sequence). The CDR3 has 17 amino acids. In DNA, the CDR3 is TGTGCCAGTAGTAGTACTAGCGGGAGTATTTCCTACAATGAGCAGTTCTTC. Encoded protein: CASSSTSGSISYNEQFF.

The CDR3 DNA follows: TGTGCCAGCAGCTTAGGCAGACTTCTTAACTATGGCTACACCTTC. The encoded protein is CASSLGRLLNYGYTF. The chain has TRBV11-2 and TRBJ1-2; D remains unclear. V was trimmed by 1 base and J by 1 base, leaving 10 bases between them. Per germline, CDR1 SGHAT and CDR2 FQNNGV. There are 15 residues in the CDR3.

This chain links TRBV9 with TRBJ2-1; 14 bases are shared with TRBD2. Trimming took 3 bases from V and 0 from J; bases not matched to a gene: 5. Germline CDR1 and CDR2: SGDLS and YYNGEE. The CDR3 contains 18 residues. The CDR3 reads CASSGGLAGGPSYNEQFF. The CDR3 DNA reads TGTGCCAGCAGCGGCGGACTAGCGGGAGGACCCTCCTACAATGAGCAGTTCTTC.

Turning to this clonotype: This is likely a read error, given that the CDR3 carries no conserved phenylalanine or tryptophan at its end. The genes are TRBV4-1 and TRBJ2-7; no clear D gene. The CDR3 is 19 amino acids. Per the germline V gene, CDR1 is MGHRA and CDR2 is YSYEKL. Trimming left V 1 base short and J 4 bases short, with 26 bases between. The CDR3 DNA is TGCGCCAGCAGCCAAGCCCCGAGCAGGAACCTCGCGTTCGGTTACGAGCAGTACATC. This sequence encodes CASSQAPSRNLAFGYEQYI.

This clonotype was found a few times. This chain joins TRBV14 and TRBJ2-1; 13 bases align to TRBD2. The J segment lost 4 bases and the V segment lost 4 bases, leaving 4 bases of the junction unmatched. The CDR3 totals 16 residues. Germline CDR1 reads SGHDN; CDR2 reads FVKESK. The CDR3 is CASSLGLAGHYNEQFF. CDR3 nucleotides: TGTGCCAGCAGCCTGGGACTAGCGGGACATTACAATGAGCAGTTCTTC.

This clonotype has just a few counts. The V call is TRBV6-5, the J call TRBJ1-5, with D possibly TRBD1 on 5 matching bases. CDR1 and CDR2 (germline): MNHEY, SVGAGI. This CDR3 is 14 amino acids long. Trimming left V 2 bases short and J 3 bases short, with 8 bases between. The CDR3 DNA is TGTGCCAGCAGTTACGAAGGGGTCAATCAGCCCCAGCATTTT. It translates to CASSYEGVNQPQHF.

V is TRBV5-4 and J is TRBJ1-1; D gene ambiguous. The CDR3 is made up of 14 amino acids. V was clipped by 4 bases and J by 1 base, with 11 bases between them. CDR1 and CDR2 from the germline V gene are SGHNT and YYREEE (reference sequence). The CDR3 region has the DNA TGTGCCAGCAGCCCGGGAGCGAAGAACACTGAAGCTTTCTTT. Translation gives CASSPGAKNTEAFF.

This clonotype was seen just once. This rearrangement joins TRBV30 to TRBJ1-5; D uncertain. The V end lost 1 base, the J end lost 1 base, and 17 bases lay between the germline ends. CDR3 length equals 17 residues. Germline V lookup: CDR1 GTSNPN, CDR2 SVGIG (reference sequence). CDR3 sequence reads: CAWSDGRPNPSNQPQHF. CDR3 bases: TGTGCCTGGAGTGATGGGCGGCCCAACCCGAGCAATCAGCCCCAGCATTTT.

The chain recombines TRBV7-6 with TRBJ2-3; D possibly matches TRBD1 or TRBD2 (5 bases each). This CDR3 is 18 amino acids long. The germline V gene encodes CDR1 SGHVS and CDR2 FNYEAQ. V lost 0 bases to trimming and J lost 6 bases, with 22 bases between them. The CDR3 loop is CASSLAPNLRGPTDTQYF. CDR3 bases: TGTGCCAGCAGCTTAGCTCCAAATCTTAGGGGACCCACGGATACGCAGTATTTT.

This clonotype occurred a few times. This chain joins TRBV7-2 and TRBJ2-3, with D unresolved. Germline CDR1 and CDR2: SGHTA and FQGNSA. The CDR3 runs to 11 residues. The V and J ends lost 0 bases and 11 bases respectively, with 6 bases between them. CDR3 nucleotides: TGTGCCAGCAGCTTAGCGGGATTGCAGTATTTT. Residues: CASSLAGLQYF.

This clonotype was seen only a few times. The J gene is TRBJ2-7, the V gene TRBV7-2; D is unclear. There are 14 residues in the CDR3. V was pared by 1 base and J by 0 bases, with 7 bases between. The germline CDR1 and CDR2 sequences are SGHTA and FQGNSA. The chain's CDR3 is CASSLEWTSYEQYF. The CDR3 DNA reads TGTGCCAGCAGCTTAGAATGGACCTCCTACGAGCAGTACTTC.

The chain combines TRBV6-1 with TRBJ2-1; 7 bases are a match to TRBD2. Germline CDR1 and CDR2: MNHNS and SASEGT. The CDR3 contains 14 residues. The V and J ends lost 3 bases and 6 bases, in that order; junction bases with no gene match: 5. In DNA form, the CDR3 reads TGTGCCAGCAGTGAGCGGGAGAGTGGCAATGAGCAGTTCTTC. This sequence encodes CASSERESGNEQFF.